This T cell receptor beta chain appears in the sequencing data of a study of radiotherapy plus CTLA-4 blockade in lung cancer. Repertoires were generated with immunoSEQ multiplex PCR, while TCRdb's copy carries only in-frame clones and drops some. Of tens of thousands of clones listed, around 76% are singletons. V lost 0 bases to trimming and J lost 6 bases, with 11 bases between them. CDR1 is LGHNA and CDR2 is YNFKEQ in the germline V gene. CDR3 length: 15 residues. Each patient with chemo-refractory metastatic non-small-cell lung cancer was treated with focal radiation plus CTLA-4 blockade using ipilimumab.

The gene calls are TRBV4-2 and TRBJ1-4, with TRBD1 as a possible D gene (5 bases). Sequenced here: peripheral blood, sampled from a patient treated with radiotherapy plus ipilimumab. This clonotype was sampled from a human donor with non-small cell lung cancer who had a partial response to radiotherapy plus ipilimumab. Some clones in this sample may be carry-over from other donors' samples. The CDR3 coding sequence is TGTGCCAGCAGCCAAGAGGGGGGGGGAGATGAAAAACTGTTTTTT. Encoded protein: CASSQEGGGDEKLFF.